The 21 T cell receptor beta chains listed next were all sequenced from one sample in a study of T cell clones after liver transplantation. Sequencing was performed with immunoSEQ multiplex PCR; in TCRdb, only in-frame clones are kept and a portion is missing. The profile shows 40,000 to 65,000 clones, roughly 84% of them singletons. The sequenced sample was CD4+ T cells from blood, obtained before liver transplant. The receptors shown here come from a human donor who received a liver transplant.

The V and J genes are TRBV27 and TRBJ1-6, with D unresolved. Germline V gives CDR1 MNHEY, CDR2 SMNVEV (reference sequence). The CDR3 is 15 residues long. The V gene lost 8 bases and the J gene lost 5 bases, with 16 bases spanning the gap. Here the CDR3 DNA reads TGTGCCAGCGGTAGATGGGATGCCGATAATTCACCCCTCCACTTT. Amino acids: CASGRWDADNSPLHF.

CDR3 sequence: CASSPRSTGGRTDTQYF. The CDR3 bases are TGCGCCAGCAGCCCGAGGTCGACAGGGGGTCGGACAGATACGCAGTATTTT. The V gene is TRBV5-1, the J gene TRBJ2-3; TRBD1 matches 9 bases. The V gene's germline CDR1 is SGHRS and CDR2 YFSETQ. V shed 4 bases and J 3 bases; nucleotides not matched to a gene: 12. The CDR3 contains 17 residues.

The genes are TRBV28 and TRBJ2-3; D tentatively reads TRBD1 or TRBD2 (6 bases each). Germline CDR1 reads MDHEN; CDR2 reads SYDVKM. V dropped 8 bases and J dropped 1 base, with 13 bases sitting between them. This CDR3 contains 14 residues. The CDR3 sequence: CASLGGFGTDTQYF. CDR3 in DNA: TGTGCCAGCCTGGGGGGCTTCGGCACAGATACGCAGTATTTT.

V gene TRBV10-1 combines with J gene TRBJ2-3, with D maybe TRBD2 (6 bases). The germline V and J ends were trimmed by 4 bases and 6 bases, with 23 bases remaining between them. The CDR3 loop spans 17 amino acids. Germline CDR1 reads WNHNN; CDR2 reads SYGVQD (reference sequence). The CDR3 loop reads CASSVGLPTGDEDTQYF. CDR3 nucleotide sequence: TGCGCCAGCAGTGTGGGACTTCCAACCGGGGATGAGGATACGCAGTATTTT.

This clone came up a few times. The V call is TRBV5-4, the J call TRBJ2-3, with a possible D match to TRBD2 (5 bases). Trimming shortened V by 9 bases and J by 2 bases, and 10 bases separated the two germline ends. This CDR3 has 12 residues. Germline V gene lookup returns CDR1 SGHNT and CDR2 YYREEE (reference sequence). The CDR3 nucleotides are TGTGCCACCCGCCGGGACACAGATACGCAGTATTTT. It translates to CATRRDTDTQYF.

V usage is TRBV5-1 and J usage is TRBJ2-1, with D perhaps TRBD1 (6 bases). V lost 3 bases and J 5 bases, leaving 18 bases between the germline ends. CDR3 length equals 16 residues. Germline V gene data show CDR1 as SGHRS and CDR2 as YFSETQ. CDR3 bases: TGCGCCAGCAGCTCCTTCGGTGTGTGGGACAACAATGAGCAGTTCTTC. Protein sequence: CASSSFGVWDNNEQFF.

The CDR3 region has the DNA TGTGCCAGTAGCCAGGGGGCAACTACGTACACTGAAGCTTTCTTT. Protein: CASSQGATTYTEAFF. V usage is TRBV19 and J usage is TRBJ1-1; TRBD1 agrees at 8 bases. This CDR3 has 15 residues. The germline CDR1 and CDR2 sequences are LNHDA and SQIVND (reference sequence). V lost 6 bases, J lost 3 bases, and 9 bases stayed unmatched.

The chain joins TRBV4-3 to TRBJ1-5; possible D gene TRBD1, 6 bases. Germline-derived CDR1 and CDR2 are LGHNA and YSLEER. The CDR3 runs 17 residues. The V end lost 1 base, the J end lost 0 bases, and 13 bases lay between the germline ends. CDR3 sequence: CASSQVAGAGSNQPQHF. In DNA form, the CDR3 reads TGCGCCAGCAGCCAAGTTGCGGGGGCGGGTAGCAATCAGCCCCAGCATTTT.

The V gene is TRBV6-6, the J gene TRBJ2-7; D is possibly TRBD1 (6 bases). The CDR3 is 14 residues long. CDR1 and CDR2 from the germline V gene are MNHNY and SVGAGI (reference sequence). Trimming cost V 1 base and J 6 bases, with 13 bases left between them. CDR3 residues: CASSYYRDKAEQYF. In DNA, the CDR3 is TGTGCCAGCAGTTACTATAGGGACAAAGCCGAGCAGTACTTC.

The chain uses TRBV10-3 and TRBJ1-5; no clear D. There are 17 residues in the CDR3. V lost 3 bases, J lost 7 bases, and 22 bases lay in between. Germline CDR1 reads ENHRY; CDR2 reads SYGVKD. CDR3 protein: CAISDSRGLSFTQPQHF. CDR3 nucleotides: TGTGCCATCAGTGATTCTCGGGGTTTAAGTTTCACACAGCCCCAGCATTTT.

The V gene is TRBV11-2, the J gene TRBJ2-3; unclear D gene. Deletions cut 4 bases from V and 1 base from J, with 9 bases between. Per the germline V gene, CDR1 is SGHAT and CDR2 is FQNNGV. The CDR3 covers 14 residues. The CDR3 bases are TGTGCCAGCAGCTCGGGTGGGGGCACAGATACGCAGTATTTT. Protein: CASSSGGGTDTQYF.

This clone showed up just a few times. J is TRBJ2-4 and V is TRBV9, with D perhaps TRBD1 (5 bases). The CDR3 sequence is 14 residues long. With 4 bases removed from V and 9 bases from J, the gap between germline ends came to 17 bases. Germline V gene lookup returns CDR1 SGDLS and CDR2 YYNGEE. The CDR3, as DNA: TGTGCCAGCAGCAATGGCGGTCAGGGCGGCATTCAGTACTTC. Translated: CASSNGGQGGIQYF.

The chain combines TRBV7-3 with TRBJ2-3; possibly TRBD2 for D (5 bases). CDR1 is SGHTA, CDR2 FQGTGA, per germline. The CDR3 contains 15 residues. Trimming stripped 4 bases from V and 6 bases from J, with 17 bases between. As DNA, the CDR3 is TGTGCCAGCAGCTCCCCCACGGGGAACCCGGATACGCAGTATTTT. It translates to CASSSPTGNPDTQYF.

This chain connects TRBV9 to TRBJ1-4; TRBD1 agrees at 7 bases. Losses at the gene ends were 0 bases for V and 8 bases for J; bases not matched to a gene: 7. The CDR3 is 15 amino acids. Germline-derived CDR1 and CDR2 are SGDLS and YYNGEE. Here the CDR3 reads CASSVDGRGDEKLFF. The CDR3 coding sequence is TGTGCCAGCAGCGTAGATGGCAGGGGGGACGAAAAACTGTTTTTT.

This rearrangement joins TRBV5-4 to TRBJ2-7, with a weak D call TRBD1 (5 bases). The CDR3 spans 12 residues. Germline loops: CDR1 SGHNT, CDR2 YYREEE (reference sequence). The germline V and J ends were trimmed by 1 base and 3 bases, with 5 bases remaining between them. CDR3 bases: TGTGCCAGCAGCTTGCAGGGCTACGAGCAGTACTTC. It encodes CASSLQGYEQYF.

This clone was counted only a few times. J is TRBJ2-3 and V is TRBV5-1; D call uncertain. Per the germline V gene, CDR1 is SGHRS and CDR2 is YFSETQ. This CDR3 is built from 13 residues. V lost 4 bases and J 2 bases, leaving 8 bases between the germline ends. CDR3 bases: TGCGCCAGCAGCCCGGGTGTCACAGATACGCAGTATTTT. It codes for CASSPGVTDTQYF.

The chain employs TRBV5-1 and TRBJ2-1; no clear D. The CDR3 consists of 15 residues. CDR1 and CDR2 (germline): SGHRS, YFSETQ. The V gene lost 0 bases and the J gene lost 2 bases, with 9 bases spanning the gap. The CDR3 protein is CASSLDGWTYNEQFF. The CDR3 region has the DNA TGCGCCAGCAGCTTGGATGGCTGGACCTACAATGAGCAGTTCTTC. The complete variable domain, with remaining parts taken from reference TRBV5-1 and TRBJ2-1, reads KAGVTQTPRYLIKTRGQQVTLSCSPISGHRSVSWYQQTPGQGLQFLFEYFSETQRNKGNFPGRFSGRQFSNSRSEMNVSTLELGDSALYLCASSLDGWTYNEQFFGPGTRLTVL.

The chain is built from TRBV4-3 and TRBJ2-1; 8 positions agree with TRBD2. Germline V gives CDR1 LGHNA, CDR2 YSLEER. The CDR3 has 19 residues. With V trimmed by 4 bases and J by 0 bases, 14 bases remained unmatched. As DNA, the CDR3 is TGCGCCAGCAGCCGGTCGGGGGCGGGGGGAGCAAGCTCCTACAATGAGCAGTTCTTC. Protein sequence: CASSRSGAGGASSYNEQFF.

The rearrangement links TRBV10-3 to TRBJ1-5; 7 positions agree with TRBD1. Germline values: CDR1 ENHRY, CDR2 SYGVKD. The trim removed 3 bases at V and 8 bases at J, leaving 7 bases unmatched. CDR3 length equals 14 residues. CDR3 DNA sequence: TGTGCCATCAGTGAAGGGGGCTTAACTAAGCCCCAGCATTTT. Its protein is CAISEGGLTKPQHF.

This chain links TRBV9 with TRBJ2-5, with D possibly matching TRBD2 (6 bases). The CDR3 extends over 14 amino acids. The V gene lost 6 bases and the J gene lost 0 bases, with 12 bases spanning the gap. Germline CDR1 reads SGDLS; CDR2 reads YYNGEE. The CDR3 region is CASTLGTYQETQYF. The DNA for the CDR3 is TGTGCCAGCACCCTCGGGACTTACCAAGAGACCCAGTACTTC.

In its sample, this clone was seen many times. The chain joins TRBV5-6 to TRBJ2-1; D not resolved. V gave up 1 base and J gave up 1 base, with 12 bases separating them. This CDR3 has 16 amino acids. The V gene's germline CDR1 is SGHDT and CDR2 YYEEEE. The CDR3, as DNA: TGTGCCAGCAGCTTGATGGAACCGAGATCCTACAATGAGCAGTTCTTC. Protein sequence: CASSLMEPRSYNEQFF.